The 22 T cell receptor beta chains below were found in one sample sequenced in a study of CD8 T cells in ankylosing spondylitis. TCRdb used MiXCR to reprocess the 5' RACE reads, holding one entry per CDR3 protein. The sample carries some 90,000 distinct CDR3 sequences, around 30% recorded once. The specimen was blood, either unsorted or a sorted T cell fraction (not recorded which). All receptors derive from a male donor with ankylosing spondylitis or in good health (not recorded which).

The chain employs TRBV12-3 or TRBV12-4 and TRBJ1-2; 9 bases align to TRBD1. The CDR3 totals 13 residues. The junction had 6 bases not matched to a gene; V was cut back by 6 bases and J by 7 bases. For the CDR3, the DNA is TGTGCCAGCAGCCAGGACAGGGGCTCTGGCTACACCTTC. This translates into CASSQDRGSGYTF.

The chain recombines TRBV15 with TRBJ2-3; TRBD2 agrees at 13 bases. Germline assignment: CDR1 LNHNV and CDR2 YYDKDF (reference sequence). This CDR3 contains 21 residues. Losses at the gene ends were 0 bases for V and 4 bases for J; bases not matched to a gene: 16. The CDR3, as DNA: TGTGCCACCAGCAGAGATTCGTTCGATCCACTAGGACTAGCGGGAGCAGATACGCAGTATTTT. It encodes CATSRDSFDPLGLAGADTQYF.

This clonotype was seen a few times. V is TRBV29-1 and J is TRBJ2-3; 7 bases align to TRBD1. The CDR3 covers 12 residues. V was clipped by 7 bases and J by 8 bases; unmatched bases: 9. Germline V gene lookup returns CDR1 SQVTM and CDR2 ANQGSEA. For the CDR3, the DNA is TGCAGCGCCGCTCAGGGGGATGGTACGCAGTATTTT. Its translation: CSAAQGDGTQYF.

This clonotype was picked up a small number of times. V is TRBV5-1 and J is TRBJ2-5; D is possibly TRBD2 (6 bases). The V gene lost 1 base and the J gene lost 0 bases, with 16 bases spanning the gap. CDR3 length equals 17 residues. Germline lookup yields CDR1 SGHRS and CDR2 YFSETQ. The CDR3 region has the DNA TGCGCCAGCAGCTTGACCCGGGACTTACTCTACCAAGAGACCCAGTACTTC. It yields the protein CASSLTRDLLYQETQYF. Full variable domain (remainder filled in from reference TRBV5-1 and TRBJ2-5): KAGVTQTPRYLIKTRGQQVTLSCSPISGHRSVSWYQQTPGQGLQFLFEYFSETQRNKGNFPGRFSGRQFSNSRSEMNVSTLELGDSALYLCASSLTRDLLYQETQYFGPGTRLLVL.

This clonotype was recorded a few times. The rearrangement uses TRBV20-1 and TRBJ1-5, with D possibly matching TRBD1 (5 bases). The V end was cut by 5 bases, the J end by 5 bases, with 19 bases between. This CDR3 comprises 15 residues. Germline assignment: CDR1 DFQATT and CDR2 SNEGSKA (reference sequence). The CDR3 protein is CSAPSGGLGYQPQHF. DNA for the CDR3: TGCAGTGCTCCCTCCGGGGGATTGGGGTATCAGCCCCAGCATTTT.

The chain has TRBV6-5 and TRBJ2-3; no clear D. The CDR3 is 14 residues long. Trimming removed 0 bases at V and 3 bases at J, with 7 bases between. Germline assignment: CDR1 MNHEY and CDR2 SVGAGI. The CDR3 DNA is TGTGCCAGCAGTTACTCAGGGCGGACAGATACGCAGTATTTT. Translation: CASSYSGRTDTQYF.

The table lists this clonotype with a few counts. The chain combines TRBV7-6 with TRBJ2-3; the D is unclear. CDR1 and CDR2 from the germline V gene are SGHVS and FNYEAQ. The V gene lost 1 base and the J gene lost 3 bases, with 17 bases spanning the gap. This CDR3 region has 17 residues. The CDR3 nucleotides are TGTGCCAGCAGCTTAGTTGGTCACGCTTGGACGACAGATACGCAGTATTTT. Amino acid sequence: CASSLVGHAWTTDTQYF.

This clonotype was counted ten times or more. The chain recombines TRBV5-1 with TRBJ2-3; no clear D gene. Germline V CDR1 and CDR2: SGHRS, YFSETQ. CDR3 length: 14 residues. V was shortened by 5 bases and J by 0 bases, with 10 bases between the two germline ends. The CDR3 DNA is TGCGCCAGCAGAAGTCCCCAGAGCACAGATACGCAGTATTTT. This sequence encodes CASRSPQSTDTQYF.

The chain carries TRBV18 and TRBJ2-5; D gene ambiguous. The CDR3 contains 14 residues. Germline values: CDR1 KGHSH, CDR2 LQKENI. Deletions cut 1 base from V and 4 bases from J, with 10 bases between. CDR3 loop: CASSPRVLGETQYF. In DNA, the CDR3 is TGTGCCAGCTCACCACGGGTCTTGGGAGAGACCCAGTACTTC.

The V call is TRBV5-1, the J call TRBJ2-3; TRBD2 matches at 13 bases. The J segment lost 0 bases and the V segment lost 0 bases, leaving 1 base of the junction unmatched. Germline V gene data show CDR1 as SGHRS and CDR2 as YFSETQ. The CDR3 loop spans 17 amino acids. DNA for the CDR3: TGCGCCAGCAGCTTGGAGGGACTAGCGGGGAGCACAGATACGCAGTATTTT. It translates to CASSLEGLAGSTDTQYF.

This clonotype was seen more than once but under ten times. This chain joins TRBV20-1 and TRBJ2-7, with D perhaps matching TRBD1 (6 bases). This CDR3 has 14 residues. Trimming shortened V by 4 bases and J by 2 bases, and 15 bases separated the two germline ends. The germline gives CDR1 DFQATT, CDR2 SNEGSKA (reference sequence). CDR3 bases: TGCAGTGCTATCCGACAGGTGGAGCCCTACGAGCAGTACTTC. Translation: CSAIRQVEPYEQYF.

The CDR3 is CASSTQETQYF. As DNA, the CDR3 is TGTGCCAGCAGCACACAAGAGACCCAGTACTTC. This rearrangement joins TRBV12-3 or TRBV12-4 to TRBJ2-5; no clear D gene. The CDR3 contains 11 residues. V was clipped by 6 bases and J by 2 bases, with 4 bases between them.

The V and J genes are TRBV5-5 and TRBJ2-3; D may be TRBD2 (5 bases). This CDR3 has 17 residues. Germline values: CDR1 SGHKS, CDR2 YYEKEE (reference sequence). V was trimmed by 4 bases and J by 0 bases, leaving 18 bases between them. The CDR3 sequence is CASSLAKLRASTDTQYF. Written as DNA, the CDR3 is TGTGCCAGCAGCCTGGCGAAGTTGCGGGCTAGCACAGATACGCAGTATTTT.

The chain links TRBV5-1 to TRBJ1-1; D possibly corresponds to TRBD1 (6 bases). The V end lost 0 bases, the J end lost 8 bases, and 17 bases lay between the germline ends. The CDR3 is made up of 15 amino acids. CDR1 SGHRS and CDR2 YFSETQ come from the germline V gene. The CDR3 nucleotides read TGCGCCAGCAGCTTGGCCCTACCAGGGGTCCAGGAAGCTTTCTTT. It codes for CASSLALPGVQEAFF. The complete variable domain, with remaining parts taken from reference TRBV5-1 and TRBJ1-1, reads KAGVTQTPRYLIKTRGQQVTLSCSPISGHRSVSWYQQTPGQGLQFLFEYFSETQRNKGNFPGRFSGRQFSNSRSEMNVSTLELGDSALYLCASSLALPGVQEAFFGQGTRLTVV.

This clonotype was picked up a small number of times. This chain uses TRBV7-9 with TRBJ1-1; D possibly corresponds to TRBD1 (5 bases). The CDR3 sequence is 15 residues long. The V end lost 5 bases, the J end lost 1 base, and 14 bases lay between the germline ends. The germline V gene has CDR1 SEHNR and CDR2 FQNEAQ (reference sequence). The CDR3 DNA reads TGTGCCAGCAGCCCACGCAGGGAGAAGAACACTGAAGCTTTCTTT. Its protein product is CASSPRREKNTEAFF.

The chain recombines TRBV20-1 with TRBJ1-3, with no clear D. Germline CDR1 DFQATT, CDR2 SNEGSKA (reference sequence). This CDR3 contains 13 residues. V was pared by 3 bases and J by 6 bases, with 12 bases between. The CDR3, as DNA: TGCAGTGCTAGCGGGAGGGAGGCAAACACCATATATTTT. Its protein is CSASGREANTIYF.

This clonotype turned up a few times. The CDR3 sequence is CASSLTQGTDTQYF. Written as DNA, the CDR3 is TGTGCCAGCAGCTTAACGCAGGGGACAGATACGCAGTATTTT. V usage is TRBV7-3 and J usage is TRBJ2-3; D is possibly TRBD1 (6 bases). Germline V lookup: CDR1 SGHTA, CDR2 FQGTGA. The CDR3 is 14 residues long. Trimming cost V 0 bases and J 3 bases, with 7 bases left between them.

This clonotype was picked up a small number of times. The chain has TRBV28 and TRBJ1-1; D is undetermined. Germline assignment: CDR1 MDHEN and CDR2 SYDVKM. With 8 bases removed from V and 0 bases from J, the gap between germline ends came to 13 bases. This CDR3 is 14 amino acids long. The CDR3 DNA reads TGTGCCAGCCTCCCTCACGTAATGAACACTGAAGCTTTCTTT. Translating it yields CASLPHVMNTEAFF.

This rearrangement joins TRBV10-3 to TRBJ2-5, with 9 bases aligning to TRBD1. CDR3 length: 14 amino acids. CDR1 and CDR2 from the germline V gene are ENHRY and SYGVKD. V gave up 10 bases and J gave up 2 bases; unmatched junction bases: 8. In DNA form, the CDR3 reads TGTGCCACCCAAACCGGACAGGGGCAAGAGACCCAGTACTTC. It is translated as CATQTGQGQETQYF.

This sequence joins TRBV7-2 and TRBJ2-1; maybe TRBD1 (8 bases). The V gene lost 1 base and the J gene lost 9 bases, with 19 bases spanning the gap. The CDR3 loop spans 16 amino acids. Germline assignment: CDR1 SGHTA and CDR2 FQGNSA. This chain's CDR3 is CASSLGNQNRGGEQFF. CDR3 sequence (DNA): TGTGCCAGCAGCTTAGGGAACCAAAACAGGGGGGGTGAGCAGTTCTTC.

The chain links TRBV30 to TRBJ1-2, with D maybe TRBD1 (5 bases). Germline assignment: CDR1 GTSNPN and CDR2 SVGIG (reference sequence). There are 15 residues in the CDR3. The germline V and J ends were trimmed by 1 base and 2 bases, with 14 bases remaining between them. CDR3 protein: CAWSAIAGGNYGYTF. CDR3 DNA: TGTGCCTGGAGTGCCATAGCGGGGGGGAACTATGGCTACACCTTC.

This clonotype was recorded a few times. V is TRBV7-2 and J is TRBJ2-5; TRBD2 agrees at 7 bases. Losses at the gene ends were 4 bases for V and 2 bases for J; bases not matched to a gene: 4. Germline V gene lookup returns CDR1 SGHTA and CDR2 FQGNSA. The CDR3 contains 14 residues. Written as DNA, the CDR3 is TGTGCCAGCAGCTGGGGGGGGGTTCAAGAGACCCAGTACTTC. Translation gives CASSWGGVQETQYF. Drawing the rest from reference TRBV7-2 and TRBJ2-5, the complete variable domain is GAGVSQSPSNKVTEKGKDVELRCDPISGHTALYWYRQSLGQGLEFLIYFQGNSAPDKSGLPSDRFSAERTGGSVSTLTIQRTQQEDSAVYLCASSWGGVQETQYFGPGTRLLVL.